A selection of T cell receptor beta chains follows, all from one sample in a study of T cells in tuberculosis. The table came from immunoSEQ multiplex PCR; TCRdb's copy has only in-frame clones and leaves some out. The sample lists 37,000 or so clones; 90% to 95% were seen once. Sequencing was carried out using PBMCs. These TCRs come from a donor aged 10-35 years with latent tuberculosis or without tuberculosis infection. Some clones in this sample may be carry-over from other donors' samples. The CDR3 runs from the conserved cysteine through the conserved F or W. D genes are given only for firm matches. For some rows the clone size is stated as once, few or many, or as a class when expanded; others skip it.

d_call	v_call	clone_size	j_call	cdr3_nt	cdr3_aa
TRBD1	TRBV6-5	once	TRBJ1-1	TGTGCCAGCAGTTACTCGACCGGGACAGGGTTGGAAGCTTTCTTT	CASSYSTGTGLEAFF
NA	TRBV7-9	once	TRBJ2-2	TGTGCCAGCGGAGCGCGCGTATCCGGGGAGCTGTTTTTT	CASGARVSGELFF
NA	TRBV6-6	once	TRBJ2-1	TGTGCCAGCAGTTTAGCGGACTACAATGAGCAGTTCTTC	CASSLADYNEQFF
NA	TRBV5-1	NA	TRBJ1-1	TGCGCCAGCAGCTTATTTTCGAGGGGGAGCACTGAAGCTTTCTTT	CASSLFSRGSTEAFF
NA	TRBV9	NA	TRBJ1-2	TGTGCCAGCAGCGAAAACTCCAACTATGGCTACACCTTC	CASSENSNYGYTF
TRBD1	TRBV10-2	NA	TRBJ1-5	TGCGCCACAAGAACGGGACAGAGGTTCGGTCAGCCCCAGCATTTT	CATRTGQRFGQPQHF
NA	TRBV6-5	NA	TRBJ1-1	TGTGCCAGCAGTGACCAGGGTTACACTGAAGCTTTCTTT	CASSDQGYTEAFF
NA	TRBV11-2	NA	TRBJ1-4	TGTGCCAGCAGCTTGGGTCCAGGACAACGACCAGTTTTT	CASSLGPGQRPVF
NA	TRBV29-1	NA	TRBJ1-2	TGCAGCGTTGCGGGAAAGGGTTATGGCTACACCTTC	CSVAGKGYGYTF
NA	TRBV7-8	NA	TRBJ1-1	TGTGCCAGCAGCTTCGACAGTGGGATTGACATGAACACTGAAGCTTTCTTT	CASSFDSGIDMNTEAFF
TRBD1	TRBV4-3	NA	TRBJ1-1	TGCGCCAGCAGCCAACCGGACAGGGACACTGAAGCTTTCTTT	CASSQPDRDTEAFF
NA	TRBV20-1	NA	TRBJ1-2	TGCAGTGCTACTGGGAGTGGCTACACCTTC	CSATGSGYTF
TRBD2	TRBV5-1	NA	TRBJ2-1	TGCGCCAGCAGCCTGACGGGACTAGCGGGGGAAGGGGAGCAGTTCTTC	CASSLTGLAGEGEQFF
NA	TRBV9	NA	TRBJ2-2	TGTGCCAGCAGCGCGGGATCTCCGAACACCGGGGAGCTGTTTTTT	CASSAGSPNTGELFF
NA	TRBV10-1	few	TRBJ1-5	TGCGCCAGCACCCTGGCTTGGCCCCAGCATTTT	CASTLAWPQHF
NA	TRBV27	NA	TRBJ2-2	TGTGCCAGCAGGACAGCAACTGCCGGGGAGCTGTTTTTT	CASRTATAGELFF
NA	TRBV7-8	NA	TRBJ2-6	TGTGCCAGCAGCTCACAGCTCTCTGGGGCCAACGTCCTGACTTTC	CASSSQLSGANVLTF
NA	TRBV18	NA	TRBJ1-1	TGTGCCAGCTCCCTCGGGGAAAACACTGAAGCTTTCTTT	CASSLGENTEAFF
TRBD2	TRBV7-2	NA	TRBJ2-7	TGTGCCAGCAGCTTATGGCGGGGGGATTCCGAGCAGTACTTC	CASSLWRGDSEQYF
NA	TRBV30	NA	TRBJ1-5	TGTGCCTGGAGTGGGGGGGGCGGTCAGCCCCAGCATTTT	CAWSGGGGQPQHF
NA	TRBV27	NA	TRBJ1-5	TGTGCCAGCAGTTTTGAGGTAGGAGGGGATCAGCCCCAGCATTTT	CASSFEVGGDQPQHF
NA	TRBV4-3	NA	TRBJ1-6	TGCGCCAGCAGCCAGAGGGACTTTAGCTCCTATAATTCACCCCTCCACTTT	CASSQRDFSSYNSPLHF
TRBD1	TRBV4-3	NA	TRBJ1-1	TGCGCCAGCAGCCAAGACTGGGACAGGAGGAACACTGAAGCTTTCTTT	CASSQDWDRRNTEAFF
NA	TRBV7-2	NA	TRBJ1-2	TGTGCCAGCAGCTGGGGGGGCCCTTTATTCTCCGGCTACACCTTC	CASSWGGPLFSGYTF
NA	TRBV7-9	once	TRBJ1-1	TGTGCCAGCAGCTTAGCGCAGGGACATACGAACACTGAAGCTTTCTTT	CASSLAQGHTNTEAFF
NA	TRBV5-1	NA	TRBJ1-1	TGCGCCAGCAGCTTGGCCGGGGAGGGTAGCGCTTTCTTT	CASSLAGEGSAFF
NA	TRBV7-2	NA	TRBJ2-7	TGTGCCAGCAGCTTAGATTGGCTCTACGAGCAGTACTTC	CASSLDWLYEQYF
NA	TRBV18	NA	TRBJ2-1	TGTGCCAGCTCTACTCTTTCACGACAGGAACTCCTCAATGAGCAGTTCTTC	CASSTLSRQELLNEQFF
TRBD2	TRBV7-8	NA	TRBJ2-7	TGTGCCAGCAGCTTATCGACTAGCGGCACCTACGAGCAGTACTTC	CASSLSTSGTYEQYF
TRBD2	TRBV30	once	TRBJ2-3	TGTGCCTGGCTGTCCGGGGGGGCCACAGATACGCAGTATTTT	CAWLSGGATDTQYF
NA	TRBV6-5	few	TRBJ1-2	TGTGCCAGCAGTTACGGGGGGGCCTGGAACTATGGCTACACCTTC	CASSYGGAWNYGYTF
TRBD1	TRBV10-1	NA	TRBJ1-2	TGCGCCAGCAGGGGACAGGGGGCGCAGGATTATGGCTACACCTTC	CASRGQGAQDYGYTF
TRBD1	TRBV12-5	NA	TRBJ2-3	TGTGCTAGTGGTTCCTATCCGGGACAGGGTGCTAGCACAGATACGCAGTATTTT	CASGSYPGQGASTDTQYF
TRBD1	TRBV15	NA	TRBJ1-2	TGTGCCACCAGCCGTCGGACAGGGAACTATGGCTACACCTTC	CATSRRTGNYGYTF
TRBD2	TRBV5-4	NA	TRBJ2-1	TGTGCCAGTAGCTTTGACGGGACTAGGGAAGGGTTCTTC	CASSFDGTREGFF
NA	TRBV27	NA	TRBJ1-5	TGTGCCAGCAGCCCGGGGGTAGGGAGCAATCAGCCCCAGCATTTT	CASSPGVGSNQPQHF
NA	TRBV7-9	NA	TRBJ2-1	TGTGCCAGCAGCTTAGGCCGTGAGAGCTCCTACAATGAGCAGTTCTTC	CASSLGRESSYNEQFF
TRBD2	TRBV27	once	TRBJ2-1	TGTGCCAGCAGCCAGACTAGCGGGGCGGTCGGTGAGCAGTTCTTC	CASSQTSGAVGEQFF
NA	TRBV5-4	NA	TRBJ2-3	TGTGCCAGCAGCTTGGGCAGGGTCACAGATACGCAGTATTTT	CASSLGRVTDTQYF
NA	TRBV28	NA	TRBJ2-2	TGTGCCAGCAGTTTCTCCGGGAACACCGGGGAGCTGTTTTTT	CASSFSGNTGELFF
TRBD1	TRBV14	NA	TRBJ2-6	TGTGCCAGCAGCTCCCATCGGGACAGAGGATTCTCTGGGGCCAACGTCCTGACTTTC	CASSSHRDRGFSGANVLTF
TRBD1	TRBV27	NA	TRBJ2-1	TGTGCCAGCAGTATGGACAGGGGCAATGAGCAGTTCTTC	CASSMDRGNEQFF
NA	TRBV4-3	once	TRBJ1-5	TGCGCCAGCAGCCAAGAAATAAGCAATCAGCCCCAGCATTTT	CASSQEISNQPQHF
TRBD2	TRBV4-1	NA	TRBJ2-3	TGCGCCAGCAGCCAAAGGAGCGGGGGAGGGGATACGCAGTATTTT	CASSQRSGGGDTQYF
NA	TRBV19	few	TRBJ1-1	TGTGCCAGTAGTGTTCTCGCAGGGAACACTGAAGCTTTCTTT	CASSVLAGNTEAFF
NA	TRBV6-1	NA	TRBJ2-7	TGTGCCAGCACAGAAAGCTACGAGCAGTACTTC	CASTESYEQYF
TRBD1	TRBV4-3	once	TRBJ1-2	TGCGCCAGCAGCCACGCCGGGACAGGGGAGGGCTACACCTTC	CASSHAGTGEGYTF
NA	TRBV19	NA	TRBJ2-7	TGTGCCAGTAGTATCGATCTGTTGTCCTACGGGGAGCAGTACTTC	CASSIDLLSYGEQYF